This T cell receptor beta chain was found in a study of shared clonotypes between healthy human individuals. Study-level information: Donors were a couple of women and a few men aged 18 to 49. CD4 naive and memory got three plates each, CD8 naive two, CD8 memory one. General study results and limits: In a handful of donors, around 4.5% of naive CD4 clonotypes appeared in common.

As to this clone: Its target is unknown.

CDR3 length equals 11 residues. The germline gives CDR1 LNHDA, CDR2 SQIVND (reference sequence). V lost 5 bases to trimming and J lost 13 bases, with 11 bases between them. Each cell subset's genomic DNA was divided evenly among several immunoSEQ plates. Generated by immunoSEQ multiplex PCR, the TCRdb table keeps only in-frame clones and is missing some. The sample yields 2 million to 3 million clones, 93% seen once. The sequence came from a man aged 18-30 years in good health. Some clones in this sample may be carry-over from other donors' samples. The chain employs TRBV19 and TRBJ1-4; tentatively, D is TRBD1 (5 bases). Sequencing input: naive CD4+ T cells from PBMCs. Subset in this sample: CD45RA+ positively selected. The CDR3 DNA follows: TGTGCCAGTAGTCCCCGGGACGTACTGTTTTTT. It yields the protein CASSPRDVLFF. Based on the CDR3 plus reference TRBV19 and TRBJ1-4, the full variable domain is DGGITQSPKYLFRKEGQNVTLSCEQNLNHDAMYWYRQDPGQGLRLIYYSQIVNDFQKGDIAEGYSVSREKKESFPLTVTSAQKNPTAFYLCASSPRDVLFFGSGTQLSVL.